The source of this T cell receptor beta chain is a study of blood T cells in healthy people across ages (dated by TCRdb to between 2014 and 2016). In terms of the full investigation: In model experiments, template switching captured roughly one uniquely barcoded TCR beta cDNA molecule for every two T cells. Four age groups were formed from the donors: young (average approximately 15 years), middle-aged (less than 40), aged (over 55) and long-lived (about 80). Age-related changes in TCR beta repertoire diversity were measured in the study by deep sequencing normalized with unique cDNA molecular identifiers. Using the same blood draw, the study looked at two additional independent replicas of 1 million unique cDNA reads for two donors, one aged 18 to 29 and the other aged 80 or older. To avoid experimental bias, donors of different ages were randomly spread across the sequencing lanes.

Trimming removed 3 bases from V and 2 bases from J, leaving 14 bases between the germline ends. The CDR3, cysteine through phenylalanine, is 15 amino acids long. Only the CDR3 DNA is retained, 45 bases long and in frame from the first base. In the germline V gene (reference sequence), CDR1 corresponds to DFQATT and CDR2 to SNEGSKA. Overall study outcomes, separate from this receptor: Compared with the aged group, more naive CD4+ T cells, fewer expanded clones and increased TCR diversity were shown by the long-lived group, suggesting age selection. There was a strong correlation between observed TCR beta diversity and the percentage of naive T cells measured by flow cytometry. The CMV infection status of donors was not known, potentially confounding age-related changes in expanded clonotypes. Observed TCR beta diversity per million T cells fell roughly linearly with age, and a significant reduction was already apparent by age around 44. Total diversity estimates from one million sequenced T cells were considered lower bounds and underestimates. Since profiling was done on bulk unsorted PBMCs, naive and antigen-experienced compartments could not be conclusively compared.

Donors were approximately 42 systemically healthy Caucasian individuals from Russia aged roughly 6 to 90 years. Around 10 milliliters of peripheral blood were collected from each donor into EDTA-treated Vacutainer tubes. Ficoll-Paque density-gradient centrifugation was used to isolate PBMCs, with at least 6 million obtained per sample. Total RNA, at least 6 micrograms per sample, was extracted from PBMCs with Trizol reagent. For every donor, an aliquot of PBMCs went through flow cytometry to measure the percentages of naive CD45RAhigh/CD27high T cells. The library was generated by 5' RACE. Sequencing was carried out with an Illumina HiSeq 2500. The second PCR ran for roughly 7 to 11 cycles and used a J-beta primer mix along with a sample-barcoded 5' primer. A template-switch 5' adaptor carrying 12 random nucleotides introduced a unique molecular identifier onto each TCR beta cDNA molecule. Each sample yielded at least 2.5 million CDR3-containing paired-end reads. The Mint cDNA synthesis kit, primed by a TRBC-specific oligonucleotide, was used to synthesize first-strand cDNA from all RNA. After uracil-DNA glycosylase treatment, a first 18-cycle PCR used universal primers M1SS and BC2_uni_R on all cDNA. In the original analysis: Each sample was normalized by randomly selecting 1 million high-quality reads, each carrying a distinct molecular identifier. Instead of being binned into consensus sequences, reads with shared molecular identifiers were discarded. MiTCR, with a Q25 quality threshold and the strictest error-elimination algorithm, was used for CDR3 identification, clonotype clustering and error correction. A nonparametric unseen species model with Euler transformation was used to estimate a lower bound on total TCR beta diversity. The public reads were reprocessed in TCRdb via fastp at Q25 and MiXCR, keeping in-frame beta chains. Rows are combined by CDR3 protein, so each entry shows the most common genes and DNA. The V and J calls and clone size come from TCRdb's table, not from the authors' own analysis. The sample table lists roughly 1.6 million distinct CDR3 sequences, roughly 32% of them with a count of one. The ten largest clones represent over 9% of the sample.

The table lists this clonotype with many counts. Its antigen has not been determined. Base qualities were left out, and no much larger clone turns up one base away. The receptor comes from a young woman in good health. The chain was built from TRBV20-1 and TRBJ2-1; TRBD2 might be the D gene, on 6 matching bases. The material sequenced was blood. In nucleotides, the sequence is TGCAGTGCTAGGGTTACCGGGACTGCCTACAATGAGCAGTTCTTC. Its product reads: CSARVTGTAYNEQFF.